Following are 5 T cell receptor beta chains from one sample sequenced in a study of blood T cell repertoires in COVID-19. The method was immunoSEQ multiplex PCR; TCRdb's version includes in-frame clones alone and lacks a portion of them. The table includes 150,000 to 200,000 clones, 83% detected once. Source material: peripheral blood. These receptors all come from a woman of 80 years or more with acute or convalescent COVID-19.

The V call is TRBV5-1, the J call TRBJ2-2; D gene unclear. Germline-derived CDR1 and CDR2 are SGHRS and YFSETQ. The CDR3 is 13 residues long. The germline V and J ends were trimmed by 1 base and 4 bases, with 5 bases remaining between them. CDR3 nucleotide sequence: TGCGCCAGCAGCTTGTCGGTCACCGGGGAGCTGTTTTTT. Translating gives CASSLSVTGELFF.

The chain employs TRBV6-5 and TRBJ2-1; 7 nucleotides match TRBD1. The CDR3 spans 16 residues. Germline CDR1 reads MNHEY; CDR2 reads SVGAGI. J was trimmed by 4 bases and V by 2 bases; bases with no gene match: 8. The CDR3 protein is CASSYVEGARYNEQFF. CDR3 DNA sequence: TGTGCCAGCAGTTACGTTGAGGGGGCTAGGTACAATGAGCAGTTCTTC.

This clone occurred once. This chain connects TRBV2 to TRBJ2-5; D unclear. Germline V lookup: CDR1 SNHLY, CDR2 FYNNEI. The CDR3 covers 13 residues. Trimming shortened V by 8 bases and J by 4 bases, and 14 bases separated the two germline ends. CDR3 sequence: CASLLGRRETQYF. The CDR3 DNA is TGTGCCAGCCTACTTGGCAGGCGAGAGACCCAGTACTTC.

V is TRBV19 and J is TRBJ2-7; possibly TRBD1 for D (7 bases). Between the trimmed V and J ends, which lost 2 bases and 7 bases, there was a span of 12 bases. The CDR3 loop spans 13 amino acids. The germline V gene has CDR1 LNHDA and CDR2 SQIVND (reference sequence). CDR3 sequence reads: CASSIKEGAEQYF. The CDR3 region has the DNA TGTGCCAGTAGTATAAAGGAGGGGGCAGAGCAGTACTTC.

This rearrangement joins TRBV9 to TRBJ2-3; D is perhaps TRBD2 (7 bases). Germline CDR1 is SGDLS and CDR2 is YYNGEE. Trimming removed 6 bases from V and 6 bases from J, with 20 bases in between. The CDR3 totals 15 residues. CDR3 bases: TGTGCCAGCAACGAGTGGGGGGGCCTCTTTGATACGCAGTATTTT. It translates to CASNEWGGLFDTQYF.